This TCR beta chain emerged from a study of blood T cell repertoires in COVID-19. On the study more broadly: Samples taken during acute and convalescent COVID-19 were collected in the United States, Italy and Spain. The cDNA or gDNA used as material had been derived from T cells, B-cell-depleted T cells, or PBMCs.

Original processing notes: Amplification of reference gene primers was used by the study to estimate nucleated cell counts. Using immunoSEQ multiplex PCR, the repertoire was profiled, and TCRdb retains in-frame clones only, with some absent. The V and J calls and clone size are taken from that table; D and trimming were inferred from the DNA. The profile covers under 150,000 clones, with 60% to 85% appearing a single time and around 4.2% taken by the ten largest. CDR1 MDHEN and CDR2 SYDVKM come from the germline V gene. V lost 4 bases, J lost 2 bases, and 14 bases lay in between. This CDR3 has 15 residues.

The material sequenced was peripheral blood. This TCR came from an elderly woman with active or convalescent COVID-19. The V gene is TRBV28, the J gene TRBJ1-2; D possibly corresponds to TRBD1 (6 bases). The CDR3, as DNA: TGTGCCAGCAGTTCCCACGGACAGACGAACTATGGCTACACCTTC. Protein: CASSSHGQTNYGYTF.